The clone carrying this T cell receptor (beta chain) appeared a single time. Its cognate antigen is unknown. Using immunoSEQ multiplex PCR, the repertoire was profiled, and TCRdb retains in-frame clones only, with some absent. This table holds roughly 700,000 clones, roughly 88% found once. The sample belongs to a study of shared clonotypes between healthy human individuals. About the research overall: CD4 naive and memory got three plates each, CD8 naive two, CD8 memory one.

Study observations and caveats: The study drew on few donors, limiting represented genetic and exposure-history diversity.

The length of the CDR3 is 15 residues. The germline V gene encodes CDR1 LGHNA and CDR2 YSLEER. The V gene lost 3 bases and the J gene lost 3 bases, with 9 bases spanning the gap. V is TRBV4-3 and J is TRBJ1-6; D may be TRBD1 (5 bases). The source of this sequence is a man aged 18 to 30 in good health. Some clones in this sample may be carry-over from other donors' samples. The specimen sequenced was memory CD8+ T cells from PBMCs. Stated subset: CD45RO+ cells pooled with CCR7-negative TemRA cells. The CDR3 loop reads CASSHGTDYNSPLHF. In DNA, the CDR3 is TGCGCCAGCAGCCACGGGACGGACTATAATTCACCCCTCCACTTT.